A single sample gave rise to the 6 T cell receptor beta chains below, sequenced in a study of T cells after posttransplantation cyclophosphamide (TCRdb year 2016). What the treatment or condition label conveys for this sample: high-dose cyclophosphamide on days +3 and +4 as single-agent GVHD prophylaxis. Patients in the PTCy group got busulfan and fludarabine conditioning, a marrow graft from a related or unrelated donor, and cyclophosphamide on days +3 and +4. Libraries were made using the immunoSEQ multiplex PCR assay. Sourced from immuneACCESS, this table was stored by TCRdb with only in-frame sequences that have V and J called. A share of the clones is absent; for the studies checked, an unresolved V gene accounts for under half, and the remainder has no known explanation. The sample records about 16,000 clones, around 91% of which are singletons. Approximately 0.54% of the sample is held by the ten biggest clonotypes.

Sequenced material: CD4+ T cells sorted from blood, taken after allogeneic stem cell transplant with posttransplant cyclophosphamide. The source of these receptors is a male patient over 55 who received an allogeneic stem cell transplant from a related donor and was CMV-positive. A transplant means some T cells may be of graft donor rather than patient origin.

The chain recombines TRBV21-1 with TRBJ1-6; TRBD1, the D gene given by the table, was not confirmed from the DNA. TRBV21-1 is a pseudogene segment. This CDR3 comprises 14 residues. The CDR3 coding sequence is TGTGCCAGCATCGGGACATTCTATAATTCACCCCTCCACTTT. Translated: CASIGTFYNSPLHF.

The chain recombines TRBV11-2 with TRBJ2-5; 9 bases are shared with TRBD2. From germline, CDR1 is SGHAT and CDR2 FQNNGV. CDR3 length: 16 amino acids. Trimming removed 2 bases from V and 0 bases from J; junction bases left unmatched: 4. The CDR3: CASSLKGGGDQETQYF. The DNA for the CDR3 is TGTGCCAGCAGCTTAAAAGGCGGGGGGGACCAAGAGACCCAGTACTTC.

This chain uses TRBV5-1 with TRBJ2-2; D is undetermined. The CDR3 extends over 14 amino acids. Trimming stripped 1 base from V and 0 bases from J, with 4 bases between. CDR1 SGHRS and CDR2 YFSETQ come from the germline V gene. The CDR3 reads CASSLTTNTGELFF. CDR3 in DNA: TGCGCCAGCAGCTTGACTACGAACACCGGGGAGCTGTTTTTT.

In this sample, this clone turned up once. This rearrangement joins TRBV5-1 to TRBJ2-5; perhaps TRBD2 as D (6 bases). The V gene's germline CDR1 is SGHRS and CDR2 YFSETQ. The germline V and J ends were trimmed by 0 bases and 1 base, with 13 bases remaining between them. The CDR3 loop spans 16 amino acids. The CDR3 region is CASSLGSGVFQETQYF. The DNA for the CDR3 is TGCGCCAGCAGCTTGGGGTCGGGGGTGTTCCAAGAGACCCAGTACTTC. The full variable domain, completed using reference TRBV5-1 and TRBJ2-5, is KAGVTQTPRYLIKTRGQQVTLSCSPISGHRSVSWYQQTPGQGLQFLFEYFSETQRNKGNFPGRFSGRQFSNSRSEMNVSTLELGDSALYLCASSLGSGVFQETQYFGPGTRLLVL.

This sequence joins TRBV7-2 and TRBJ2-5; 11 bases fit TRBD2. This CDR3 has 15 amino acids. The trim removed 5 bases at V and 5 bases at J, leaving 7 bases unmatched. The V gene's germline CDR1 is SGHTA and CDR2 FQGNSA. The CDR3 region has the DNA TGTGCCAGCAGCATTAGCGGGGGGGCGGGTGAGACCCAGTACTTC. Protein product: CASSISGGAGETQYF.

The chain uses TRBV5-6 and TRBJ2-7; 9 bases are a match to TRBD1. V shed 2 bases, J shed 4 bases, and the junction held 4 bases outside the gene matches. The CDR3 runs to 14 residues. Germline CDR1 is SGHDT and CDR2 is YYEEEE. CDR3 protein: CASSFGQGRYEQYF. CDR3 bases: TGTGCCAGCAGCTTCGGACAGGGGAGGTACGAGCAGTACTTC.